This passage covers 20 T cell receptor beta chains from one sample sequenced in a study of blood T cells in healthy people across ages. Alongside a J-beta primer mix, a sample-barcoded 5' primer served in a second PCR lasting roughly 6 to 12 cycles. TCRdb fed the 5' RACE reads into MiXCR, producing one record per CDR3 protein. The repertoire has 500,000 to 600,000 distinct CDR3 sequences, 25% to 30% of them found once; the top ten carry approximately 17%. The sample was blood. The receptor source for this set is a woman aged 70-85 years in good health.

The chain carries TRBV7-8 and TRBJ2-1; D is ambiguous. The closer fit of TRBJ2-7 to the DNA end suggests the J call may be wrong. Germline V gene lookup returns CDR1 SGHVS and CDR2 FQNEAQ. The CDR3 is 14 amino acids. The DNA of the CDR3 is TGTGCCAGCAGCTTATTCGAAGCCTCCTACGAGCAGTACTTC. Translating gives CASSLFEASYEQYF.

The chain joins TRBV12-3 or TRBV12-4 to TRBJ2-1, with 13 bases matching TRBD2. This CDR3 spans 19 amino acids. Trimming cost V 3 bases and J 5 bases; bases outside gene matches: 13. CDR3 sequence reads: CASSFRRLTGTSGNNEQFF. CDR3 in DNA: TGTGCCAGCAGTTTCCGGCGACTTACCGGGACTAGCGGGAACAATGAGCAGTTCTTC.

The chain has TRBV2 and TRBJ2-1; D possibly uses TRBD1 or TRBD2 (6 bases each). The J call may not be correct, given that the DNA end is closer to TRBJ2-7. Germline V gene data show CDR1 as SNHLY and CDR2 as FYNNEI. The CDR3 spans 15 residues. As DNA, the CDR3 is TGTGCCAGCAGTGAACCTAGGGGGGTGTCCTACGAGCAGTACGTC. It is translated as CASSEPRGVSYEQYV.

The rearrangement links TRBV7-9 to TRBJ2-1; 7 bases map to TRBD2. Germline loops: CDR1 SEHNR, CDR2 FQNEAQ (reference sequence). The CDR3 loop spans 12 amino acids. V was clipped by 6 bases and J by 8 bases; unmatched bases: 4. CDR3 nucleotide sequence: TGTGCCAGCAGTTCAAGCGGGGATGAGCAGTTCTTC. Translation gives CASSSSGDEQFF. Filled out from reference TRBV7-9 and TRBJ2-1, the complete variable domain reads DTGVSQNPRHKITKRGQNVTFRCDPISEHNRLYWYRQTLGQGPEFLTYFQNEAQLEKSRLLSDRFSAERPKGSFSTLEIQRTEQGDSAMYLCASSSSGDEQFFGPGTRLTVL.

The gene calls are TRBV2 and TRBJ2-1; 8 bases match TRBD1. CDR1 and CDR2 (germline): SNHLY, FYNNEI. Trimming at V came to 4 bases and at J to 8 bases, leaving 7 bases not matched to a gene. CDR3 length: 14 residues. The CDR3 here is CASSGQGRGDEQFF. The CDR3 DNA reads TGTGCCAGCAGTGGACAGGGGAGAGGGGATGAGCAGTTCTTC.

The sample holds a few counts of this clonotype. J is TRBJ1-2 and V is TRBV7-9; 7 bases align to TRBD1. V lost 5 bases, J lost 3 bases, and 3 bases stayed unmatched. Germline V gene data show CDR1 as SEHNR and CDR2 as FQNEAQ (reference sequence). The CDR3 consists of 13 residues. CDR3 residues: CASSGDSYYGYTF. The CDR3 nucleotides read TGTGCCAGCAGCGGGGACAGCTACTATGGCTACACCTTC.

This sequence joins TRBV20-1 and TRBJ2-1; 10 bases are shared with TRBD2. Germline V gives CDR1 DFQATT, CDR2 SNEGSKA (reference sequence). With 0 bases clipped from V and 5 bases from J, the junction kept 10 bases outside the gene matches. The CDR3 is made up of 17 amino acids. CDR3 in amino acids: CSAREAGGPRVDNEQFF. DNA for the CDR3: TGCAGTGCTAGAGAAGCGGGGGGGCCCAGGGTCGACAATGAGCAGTTCTTC.

This chain links TRBV12-3 or TRBV12-4 with TRBJ1-1; a weak D match, TRBD1 (5 bases). The CDR3 extends over 13 amino acids. Trimming cost V 6 bases and J 5 bases, with 13 bases left between them. The CDR3 spells CASRGGEGTEAFF. The CDR3, as DNA: TGTGCCAGCAGGGGGGGGGAAGGGACTGAAGCTTTCTTT.

The rearrangement uses TRBV6-2 or TRBV6-3 and TRBJ2-1; D is perhaps TRBD1 or TRBD2 (6 bases each). This CDR3 spans 17 amino acids. CDR1 and CDR2 from the germline V gene are MNHEY and SVGEGT. V lost 4 bases, J lost 2 bases, and 18 bases lay in between. The DNA of the CDR3 is TGTGCCAGCAGTTCCCCCAGGGGAGGCCCTACCTACAATGAGCAGTTCTTC. It yields the protein CASSSPRGGPTYNEQFF.

This clonotype has a handful of counts. This chain joins TRBV6-2 or TRBV6-3 and TRBJ1-2, with TRBD1 matching 7 bases. V lost 7 bases, J lost 0 bases, and 8 bases stayed unmatched. The CDR3 consists of 15 residues. CDR1 MNHEY and CDR2 SVGEGT come from the germline V gene. This CDR3 is CASNEQGIANYGYTF. Written as DNA, the CDR3 is TGTGCCAGCAATGAACAGGGGATAGCTAACTATGGCTACACCTTC.

This chain links TRBV20-1 with TRBJ1-2; D ambiguous. Per the germline V gene, CDR1 is DFQATT and CDR2 is SNEGSKA (reference sequence). The CDR3 runs to 12 residues. V dropped 6 bases and J dropped 2 bases, with 10 bases sitting between them. CDR3 residues: CSAPWPNYGYTF. The CDR3 nucleotides read TGCAGTGCCCCGTGGCCGAACTATGGCTACACCTTC.

CDR3 protein: CASSSAGQGSEKLFF. For the CDR3, the DNA is TGTGCCAGCAGCTCCGCGGGACAGGGAAGTGAAAAACTGTTTTTT. J is TRBJ1-4 and V is TRBV5-6; TRBD1 agrees at 9 bases. Germline CDR1 is SGHDT and CDR2 is YYEEEE. The V and J ends lost 3 bases and 7 bases, in that order; junction bases with no gene match: 7. The CDR3 sequence is 15 residues long.

In its sample, this clonotype was seen a few times. V usage is TRBV7-9 and J usage is TRBJ1-3, with D unclear. V dropped 2 bases and J dropped 9 bases, with 2 bases sitting between them. The germline V gene has CDR1 SEHNR and CDR2 FQNEAQ (reference sequence). The CDR3 covers 10 residues. The DNA for the CDR3 is TGTGCCAGCAGCTTATTCACCATATATTTT. This sequence encodes CASSLFTIYF.

This clonotype has a handful of counts. The chain joins TRBV10-3 to TRBJ1-4, with TRBD1 matching 7 bases. V trimming: 6 bases; J trimming: 5 bases; junction bases outside the gene matches: 3. CDR3 length: 13 residues. Germline values: CDR1 ENHRY, CDR2 SYGVKD. In DNA form, the CDR3 reads TGTGCCATCAGGGGACAGCAAAATGAAAAACTGTTTTTT. Its translation is CAIRGQQNEKLFF.

There are a few counts of this clonotype. The chain uses TRBV7-2 and TRBJ2-1, with D possibly being TRBD1 (6 bases). Between the trimmed V and J ends, which lost 5 bases and 6 bases, there was a span of 14 bases. CDR1 and CDR2 from the germline V gene are SGHTA and FQGNSA. The CDR3 consists of 14 residues. CDR3 sequence: CASSRQASLNEQFF. The CDR3 DNA sequence: TGTGCCAGCAGCCGACAGGCCTCCCTCAATGAGCAGTTCTTC.

The genes are TRBV20-1 and TRBJ2-1; D is undetermined. Trimming cost V 1 base and J 9 bases, with 7 bases left between them. Per germline, CDR1 DFQATT and CDR2 SNEGSKA (reference sequence). The CDR3 contains 11 residues. CDR3: CSARVSFEQFF. As DNA, the CDR3 is TGCAGTGCTAGAGTTAGCTTTGAGCAGTTCTTC.

This clonotype was seen many times. The chain links TRBV2 to TRBJ2-3; no clear D. The CDR3 totals 13 residues. V was cut by 3 bases and J by 4 bases, with 8 bases left in between. Looked up from germline, CDR1 is SNHLY and CDR2 is FYNNEI. CDR3 sequence reads: CASSEWFADTQYF. The DNA for the CDR3 is TGTGCCAGCAGTGAGTGGTTCGCAGATACGCAGTATTTT. Full variable domain (missing parts from reference TRBV2 and TRBJ2-3): EPEVTQTPSHQVTQMGQEVILRCVPISNHLYFYWYRQILGQKVEFLVSFYNNEISEKSEIFDDQFSVERPDGSNFTLKIRSTKLEDSAMYFCASSEWFADTQYFGPGTRLTVL.

V gene TRBV6-5 combines with J gene TRBJ2-3; D not resolved. This CDR3 is 13 amino acids long. The ends were cut back, 9 bases at V and 4 bases at J, with 14 bases in the middle. The germline gives CDR1 MNHEY, CDR2 SVGAGI. The DNA of the CDR3 is TGTGCCAGTAGAGCCGGTCAGGCAGATACGCAGTATTTT. Translating gives CASRAGQADTQYF.

This sequence joins TRBV20-1 and TRBJ2-1; TRBD2 matches 7 bases. CDR1 is DFQATT, CDR2 SNEGSKA, per germline (reference sequence). This CDR3 region has 16 residues. With V trimmed by 0 bases and J by 0 bases, 5 bases remained unmatched. CDR3 sequence reads: CSAREWGGSSYNEQFF. The CDR3 DNA reads as TGCAGTGCTAGAGAGTGGGGGGGTAGCTCCTACAATGAGCAGTTCTTC.

This chain connects TRBV7-6 to TRBJ2-1, with 9 bases identical to TRBD2. V lost 5 bases to trimming and J lost 4 bases; unmatched junction nucleotides: 6. CDR3 length: 15 residues. Germline V CDR1 and CDR2: SGHVS, FNYEAQ. The CDR3 nucleotides are TGTGCCAGCAGCCCTGGGGCGGGGGGGTACAATGAGCAGTTCTTC. It specifies CASSPGAGGYNEQFF.